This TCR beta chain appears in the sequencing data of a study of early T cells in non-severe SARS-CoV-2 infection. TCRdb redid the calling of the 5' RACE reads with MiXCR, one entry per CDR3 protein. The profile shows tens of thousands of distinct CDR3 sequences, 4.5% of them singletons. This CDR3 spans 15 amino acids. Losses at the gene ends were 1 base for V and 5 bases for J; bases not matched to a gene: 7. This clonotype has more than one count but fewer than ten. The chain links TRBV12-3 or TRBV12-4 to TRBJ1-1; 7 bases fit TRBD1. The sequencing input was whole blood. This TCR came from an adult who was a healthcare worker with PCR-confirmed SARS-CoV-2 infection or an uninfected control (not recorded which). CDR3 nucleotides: TGTGCCAGCAGTTTAGTCACAGGGGAGGGGACTGAAGCTTTCTTT. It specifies CASSLVTGEGTEAFF.